This T cell receptor beta chain was identified in a study of diagnostic markers for celiac disease (dated by TCRdb to the early 2020s). This clonotype is medium-sized (0.01 to 0.1%) by frequency; its count is not recorded. Its antigen remains unidentified. The reads were generated on an Illumina MiSeq. After the reads were reprocessed by TCRdb, one entry was made per CDR3 protein sequence, with no DNA. The sample table holds 350 to 450 distinct CDR3 sequences. The ten most abundant clones make up about 76% of the sample. The CDR3 runs 12 amino acids, cysteine and phenylalanine included. Only the protein sequence is given.

Recombination connected TRBV12-3 or TRBV12-4 to TRBJ2-3; TCRdb lists TRBD1, though no DNA is available to test this call. This receptor was taken from a human donor. Sequencing used either unsorted cells or a sorted T cell fraction (not recorded which). The CDR3 reads as follows: CASSKGTDTQYF.